Listed here is a single T cell receptor (beta chain). A junction end diverges from the germline sequence, so it may reflect a read error. Seattle-derived patients entered the study during active infection and were followed longitudinally. The data stem from a study of blood T cell repertoires in COVID-19. About the research overall: Samples representing acute and convalescent COVID-19 were sourced from the United States, Italy and Spain. The cDNA or gDNA used as material had been derived from T cells, B-cell-depleted T cells, or PBMCs.

The authors' processing: Estimated nucleated cell counts came from reference gene primer amplification. TCRdb's copy holds only in-frame clones and misses some; the assay was immunoSEQ multiplex PCR. The D gene and trimming were derived from the DNA, and the V and J assignments and clone size from that table. Of 140,000 or so clones in the sample, roughly three quarters were seen once. The length of the CDR3 is 15 residues. Looked up from germline, CDR1 is LGHNA and CDR2 is YNFKEQ. The chain is built from TRBV4-2 and TRBJ2-7, with a tentative D call TRBD2 (5 bases). This clonotype was obtained from a woman in her seventies with COVID-19, enrolled during active disease. The sample was peripheral blood. The CDR3 is CASSEEGRFSYEQYF. Written as DNA, the CDR3 is TGTGCCAGCAGCGAAGAGGGCAGGTTTTCCTACGAGCAGTACTTC.